Shown below are 7 T cell receptor beta chains from a single sample sequenced in a study of shared clonotypes between healthy human individuals (dated by TCRdb to the early 2020s). Libraries were built with the immunoSEQ multiplex PCR assay. Imported from immuneACCESS, the table was reduced by TCRdb to in-frame sequences with V and J called. These copies leave out some clones; in studies compared against another copy, an unresolved V gene accounts for under half, and the cause of the remainder is not known. This sample is represented by roughly 1,000,000 clones; roughly 74% of them were singletons. Under 0.6% of the sample comes from the top ten. The sample comprised memory CD4+ T cells from PBMCs. The cell subset or site label on this specimen signifies: CD45RA-negative fraction. These receptors were taken from a man younger than 35 in good health. Some clones in this sample may be carry-over from other donors' samples.

This chain uses TRBV28 with TRBJ2-1, with D perhaps being TRBD1 or TRBD2 (5 bases each). Germline CDR1 reads MDHEN; CDR2 reads SYDVKM. Trimming took 6 bases from V and 10 from J, leaving 13 bases between them. The CDR3 has 12 amino acids. The CDR3 sequence: CASSQGPREQFF. Here the CDR3 DNA reads TGTGCCAGCAGCCAGGGACCTCGGGAGCAGTTCTTC.

The chain couples TRBV5-1 to TRBJ1-1, with D possibly being TRBD1 (5 bases). Trimming removed 4 bases at V and 6 bases at J, with 7 bases between. Germline V CDR1 and CDR2: SGHRS, YFSETQ. This CDR3 contains 11 residues. Here the CDR3 DNA reads TGCGCCAGCAGCCAGGGCTCTGAAGCTTTCTTT. Protein: CASSQGSEAFF.

The rearrangement uses TRBV19 and TRBJ1-5; D is unresolved. This CDR3 is 13 amino acids long. Trimming cost V 5 bases and J 6 bases, with 11 bases left between them. Looked up from germline, CDR1 is LNHDA and CDR2 is SQIVND (reference sequence). CDR3 sequence: CASSRLLGQPQHF. In DNA, the CDR3 is TGTGCCAGTAGTCGTTTACTGGGTCAGCCCCAGCATTTT.

V and J are TRBV5-1 and TRBJ2-7; 7 bases are a match to TRBD2. This CDR3 contains 14 residues. Trimming cost V 4 bases and J 1 base; bases outside gene matches: 5. From germline, CDR1 is SGHRS and CDR2 YFSETQ. This CDR3 is CASSGIAGSYEQYF. The DNA for the CDR3 is TGCGCCAGCAGCGGGATAGCGGGTTCCTACGAGCAGTACTTC. Full variable domain (missing parts from reference TRBV5-1 and TRBJ2-7): KAGVTQTPRYLIKTRGQQVTLSCSPISGHRSVSWYQQTPGQGLQFLFEYFSETQRNKGNFPGRFSGRQFSNSRSEMNVSTLELGDSALYLCASSGIAGSYEQYFGPGTRLTVT.

V usage is TRBV28 and J usage is TRBJ1-5, with D unresolved. Germline CDR1 MDHEN, CDR2 SYDVKM. The V end was cut by 8 bases, the J end by 8 bases, with 7 bases between. This CDR3 spans 10 amino acids. CDR3 DNA sequence: TGTGCCAGCGGAAGGGAGCCCCAGCATTTT. It is translated as CASGREPQHF. Using reference TRBV28 and TRBJ1-5 for the parts outside the CDR3, the full variable domain is DVKVTQSSRYLVKRTGEKVFLECVQDMDHENMFWYRQDPGLGLRLIYFSYDVKMKEKGDIPEGYSVSREKKERFSLILESASTNQTSMYLCASGREPQHFGDGTRLSIL.

The chain combines TRBV5-1 with TRBJ2-5; either TRBD1 or TRBD2 may fit D (5 bases each). The CDR3 spans 14 residues. Germline V gene data show CDR1 as SGHRS and CDR2 as YFSETQ. V was pared by 2 bases and J by 5 bases, with 13 bases between. The CDR3 sequence is CASSFGTAWETQYF. The CDR3 coding sequence is TGCGCCAGCAGCTTCGGGACCGCCTGGGAGACCCAGTACTTC.

The table lists this clone with a count of one. This chain joins TRBV15 and TRBJ2-7; D is perhaps TRBD1 (6 bases). The CDR3 has 17 amino acids. V shed 0 bases and J shed 2 bases, with 17 bases lying between them. Germline V gene data show CDR1 as LNHNV and CDR2 as YYDKDF (reference sequence). CDR3 residues: CATSREGALSLTYEQYF. CDR3 sequence (DNA): TGTGCCACCAGCAGAGAGGGGGCTCTCTCTCTTACCTACGAGCAGTACTTC.